Listed below are T cell receptor beta chains from one sample, sequenced in a study of glioma-infiltrating T cells after dendritic cell vaccination. Measured with immunoSEQ multiplex PCR; TCRdb has only the in-frame clones, and not every one. The profile shows roughly 100,000 clones, over 80% of them singletons. The starting material was blood, obtained after dendritic cell vaccination. The receptors here all came from a human donor with glioblastoma. Each CDR3 is given without its conserved first and last residue. The size field is filled for only some rows; it gives once, few, many or a size class.

TRBJ1-2	TRBV9	-	ASSPTLTNYGYT
TRBJ2-5	TRBV29-1	-	SVNEGGGETQY
TRBJ2-3	TRBV6-5	once	ASSIDLNTDTQY
TRBJ2-7	TRBV18	-	ASSPNLQGGKDEQY
TRBJ2-3	TRBV30	-	AWSGSSGVDLYTQY
TRBJ1-2	TRBV19	-	ASMLRQGTSENYGYT
TRBJ2-4	TRBV7-8	-	ASSLAPELAKNIQY
TRBJ1-6	TRBV2	-	ASNIQGEKNSPLH
TRBJ1-6	TRBV2	-	ASSTRGSEDNSPLH
TRBJ1-2	TRBV4-2	-	ASSQERGIYGYT
TRBJ2-3	TRBV10-2	-	ASRTSGAQY
TRBJ2-5	TRBV4-2	-	ASSQDLGAPN
TRBJ1-1	TRBV6-1	-	ASSVGWTVNTEAF
TRBJ1-5	TRBV28	-	ASSLLSRDDQPQH
TRBJ2-1	TRBV18	-	ASSPGLAGYNEQF
TRBJ2-3	TRBV19	-	ASSVDRDRTDTQY
TRBJ2-5	TRBV30	once	AWSPGDSQETQY
TRBJ2-7	TRBV7-2	-	ASMPGGVPYEQY
TRBJ1-5	TRBV30	-	AWSLRGDQPQH
TRBJ2-3	TRBV5-6	-	ASSQYLAGSTDTQY
TRBJ2-5	TRBV5-1	-	ASSVSGTAETQY
TRBJ1-2	TRBV29-1	-	SVEGQGANGYT
TRBJ1-2	TRBV4-3	-	ASSQDRGEGYGYT
TRBJ2-3	TRBV5-1	few	ASSLGSIADTQY
TRBJ1-2	TRBV30	-	AWLSRDPYGYT
TRBJ1-5	TRBV19	-	ASIQGTEPQH
TRBJ2-1	TRBV15	-	ATSRGQIYNEQF
TRBJ2-5	TRBV4-1	few	ASSPPGGETQY
TRBJ1-4	TRBV5-6	once	ASTLYDRQSTNEKLF
TRBJ2-1	TRBV5-6	-	ASSWAGGTFDEQF
TRBJ2-7	TRBV7-2	-	ASSFNAGGYYEQY
TRBJ2-1	TRBV4-3	-	ASSQDSGGANNEQF
TRBJ2-1	TRBV9	-	ASSVGQGGSYNEQF
TRBJ1-1	TRBV11-2	-	ASSLGPVRSTEAF
TRBJ1-2	TRBV4-1	-	ASRRDRDPFYGYT
TRBJ2-5	TRBV2	-	ASRGDRNEETQY
TRBJ1-4	TRBV19	few	ASSPTGTNEKLF
TRBJ2-7	TRBV6-5	-	ASSYSQVQLNEQY
TRBJ2-1	TRBV6-5	-	ASANTGADYNEQF
TRBJ1-6	TRBV5-4	-	ASSQVMGQGNSPLH
TRBJ1-4	TRBV9	-	ASSSAREGEKLF
TRBJ2-5	TRBV7-2	-	ASSFLLGAGETQY
TRBJ2-5	TRBV19	-	ASSISSGVETQY
TRBJ1-4	TRBV9	-	ASSVGLDSTGLNEKLF
TRBJ1-2	TRBV20-1	-	SARGGVGYT
TRBJ1-1	TRBV7-2	-	ASSSGQGVFAEAF
TRBJ1-6	TRBV7-2	once	ASSLVQYNSPLH
TRBJ2-1	TRBV27	-	ASSTPSGTYNEQF
TRBJ1-1	TRBV9	-	ASSSGTGSVPRNTEAF
TRBJ2-7	TRBV7-3	-	ASSLTANYEQY